This T cell receptor beta chain was found in a study of blood T cell repertoires in COVID-19. Overall study context: Samples representing acute and convalescent COVID-19 were sourced from the United States, Italy and Spain. PBMCs, B-cell-depleted T cells, or T cells provided the cDNA or gDNA that made up the material.

Trimming took off 1 base at V and 2 bases at J, with 10 bases between the two ends. Germline lookup yields CDR1 KGHDR and CDR2 SFDVKD. The CDR3 spans 15 residues. Authors' data handling: Reference gene primer amplification gave estimated nucleated cell counts. Method: immunoSEQ multiplex PCR; TCRdb's copy keeps in-frame clones and lacks some. V and J calls and clone size follow that table, whereas D and trimming were derived from the DNA. The sample records fewer than 70,000 clones, around 87% being singletons. The sequencing sample was made of peripheral blood. This chain uses TRBV24-1 with TRBJ2-5; TRBD2 might be the D (6 bases). The source of this sequence is a man aged 45-65 years with active COVID-19. This CDR3 is CATSDFPSGQETQYF. CDR3 DNA: TGTGCCACCAGTGATTTCCCCAGCGGGCAAGAGACCCAGTACTTC.